This T cell receptor (beta chain) was sequenced during a study of blood T cell repertoires in COVID-19. As originally analysed: Quantification of nucleated cells was approximated via reference gene primer amplification. This table comes from immunoSEQ multiplex PCR, and its TCRdb copy is limited to in-frame clones, with some not included. That table is the source of V, J and clone size, and D and trimming were worked out from the DNA. Of about 200,000 clones in the sample, around 82% were seen once. This CDR3 has 13 residues. V lost 11 bases to trimming and J lost 5 bases; unmatched junction nucleotides: 3. From germline, CDR1 is MDHEN and CDR2 SYDVKM.

The TCR was taken from a woman in her fifties or sixties with acute or convalescent COVID-19. The genes are TRBV28 and TRBJ2-3, with TRBD2 matching 14 bases. Material for sequencing was peripheral blood. The CDR3 loop is CAGGTSGRDTQYF. CDR3 DNA sequence: TGTGCCGGGGGGACTAGCGGGAGAGATACGCAGTATTTT.